The next 3 T cell receptor beta chains were all read from a single sample in a study of shared clonotypes between healthy human individuals. Naivety among CD8 cells was defined by CD45RO negativity and positive CCR7 selection, thereby excluding terminally differentiated effector memory CD45RA+ cells. Measured with immunoSEQ multiplex PCR; TCRdb has only the in-frame clones, and not every one. Of 650,000 to 800,000 clones listed, approximately 90% were seen once; the top ten hold about 24%. The source material was naive CD8+ T cells sorted from blood. The receptors were gathered from a man aged 25 to 40 in good health.

This chain links TRBV7-9 with TRBJ2-5; D is possibly TRBD1 or TRBD2 (5 bases each). The V end lost 4 bases, the J end lost 2 bases, and 17 bases lay between the germline ends. The germline gives CDR1 SEHNR, CDR2 FQNEAQ (reference sequence). The CDR3 contains 16 residues. The chain's CDR3 is CASSSGPFMTQETQYF. DNA for the CDR3: TGTGCCAGCAGCTCGGGGCCGTTCATGACACAAGAGACCCAGTACTTC.

The genes are TRBV11-2 and TRBJ2-5; D tentatively reads TRBD1 or TRBD2 (7 bases each). Germline V lookup: CDR1 SGHAT, CDR2 FQNNGV. V was pared by 5 bases and J by 5 bases, with 18 bases between. This CDR3 has 15 residues. The CDR3 loop is CASSPGGGRLETQYF. The DNA for the CDR3 is TGTGCCAGCAGCCCAGGGGGGGGCAGACTCGAGACCCAGTACTTC.

The chain uses TRBV5-1 and TRBJ2-2; unclear D gene. The CDR3 spans 12 residues. Trimming took 2 bases from V and 5 from J, leaving 4 bases between them. The germline V gene has CDR1 SGHRS and CDR2 YFSETQ. For the CDR3, the DNA is TGCGCCAGCAGCTTCGGGACCGGGGAGCTGTTTTTT. It yields the protein CASSFGTGELFF.